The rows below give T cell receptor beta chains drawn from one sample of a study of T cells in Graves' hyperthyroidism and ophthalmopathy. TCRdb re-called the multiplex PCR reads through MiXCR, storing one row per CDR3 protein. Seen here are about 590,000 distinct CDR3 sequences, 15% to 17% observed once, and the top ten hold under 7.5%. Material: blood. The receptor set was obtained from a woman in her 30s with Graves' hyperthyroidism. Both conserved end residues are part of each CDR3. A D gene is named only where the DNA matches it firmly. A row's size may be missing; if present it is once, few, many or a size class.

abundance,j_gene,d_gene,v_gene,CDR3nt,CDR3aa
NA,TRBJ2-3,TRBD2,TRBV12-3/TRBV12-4,TGTGCCAGCAGTTCGGGGACTAGCGGACCCACAGATACGCAGTATTTT,CASSSGTSGPTDTQYF
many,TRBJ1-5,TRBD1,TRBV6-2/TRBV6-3,TGTGCCAGCAGTCCCACCGGACAGGGGACTCAGCCCCAGCATTTT,CASSPTGQGTQPQHF
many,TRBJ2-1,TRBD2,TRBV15,TGTGCCACCAGCAGAGCCGGGACTAGCAACTACAATGAGCAGTTCTTC,CATSRAGTSNYNEQFF
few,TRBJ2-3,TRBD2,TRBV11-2,TGTGCCAGCAGCCGCGGGAGGGCCAGCACAGATACGCAGTATTTT,CASSRGRASTDTQYF
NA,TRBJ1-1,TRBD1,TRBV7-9,TGTGCCAGCAGCCCTAGGTTCAGGGGGGTAAGCACTGAAGCTTTCTTT,CASSPRFRGVSTEAFF
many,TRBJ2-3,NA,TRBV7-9,TGTGCCAGCACTCCCAGGGGAGTTGTGACAGATACGCAGTATTTT,CASTPRGVVTDTQYF
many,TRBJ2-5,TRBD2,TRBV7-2,TGTGCCAGCAGCTCGTGGGGAGGGGTCGAGACCCAGTACTTC,CASSSWGGVETQYF
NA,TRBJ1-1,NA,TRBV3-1,TGTGCCAGCAGCCAAGCAGGGGCCGGGAACACTGAAGCTTTCTTT,CASSQAGAGNTEAFF
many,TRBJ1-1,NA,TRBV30,TGTGCCTGGAGCGGGGGTGACACTGAAGCTTTCTTT,CAWSGGDTEAFF
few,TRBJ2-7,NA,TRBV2,TGTGCCAGCAGTTTCATGGCTACCTACGAGCAGTACTTC,CASSFMATYEQYF
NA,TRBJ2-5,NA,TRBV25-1,TGTGCCAGCAGCCCCTATGAAGAGACCCAGTACTTC,CASSPYEETQYF
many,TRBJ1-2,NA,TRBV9,TGTGCCAGCAGCATCGGGACGGGAGGCTATGGCTACACCTTC,CASSIGTGGYGYTF
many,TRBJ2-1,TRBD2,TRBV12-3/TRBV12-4,TGTGCCAGCAGTTTTCACCCCGGGACTAGCGGACAGAGATCATCCTACAATGAGCAGTTCTTC,CASSFHPGTSGQRSSYNEQFF
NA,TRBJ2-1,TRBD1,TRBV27,TGTGCCAGCTCCGGACAGGGGCTAAGTGAGCAGTTCTTC,CASSGQGLSEQFF
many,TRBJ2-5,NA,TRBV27,TGTGCCAGCAGAGCGGCGAACCAAGAGACCCAGTACTTC,CASRAANQETQYF
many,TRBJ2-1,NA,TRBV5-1,TGCGCCAGCAGCTTGGCCGTATTATCGAATCTTAACGAGCAGTTCTTC,CASSLAVLSNLNEQFF
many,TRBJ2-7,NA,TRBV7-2,TGTGCCAGCAGCTTAGTGTTTAGCTCCTACGAGCAGTACTTC,CASSLVFSSYEQYF
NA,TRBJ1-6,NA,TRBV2,TGTGCCAGCATTGCACAGGTTAATTCACCCCTCCACTTT,CASIAQVNSPLHF
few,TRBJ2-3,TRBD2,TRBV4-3,TGCGCCAGCAGCCAAGATACTCTTGGCGGGAGTGGGTCAGATACGCAGTATTTT,CASSQDTLGGSGSDTQYF
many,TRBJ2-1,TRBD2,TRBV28,TGTGCCAGCAGTTACAGACTAGCGGGACCCCAATCAAGCGATGAGCAGTTCTTC,CASSYRLAGPQSSDEQFF
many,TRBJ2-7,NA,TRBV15,TGTGCCACCAGCAGAGATCCCCCCTACGAGCAGTACTTC,CATSRDPPYEQYF
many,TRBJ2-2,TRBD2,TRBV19,TGTGCCAGTCAGCCTGCTGGACTAGCGACCACCGGGGAGCTGTTTTTT,CASQPAGLATTGELFF
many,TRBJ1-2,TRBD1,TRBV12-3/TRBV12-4,TGTGCCAGCACCTTGGGACAGGGGTACTATGGCTACACCTTC,CASTLGQGYYGYTF
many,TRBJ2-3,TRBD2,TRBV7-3,TGTGCCAGCAGCTCAGGGACTAGCGGGCACACAGATACGCAGTATTTT,CASSSGTSGHTDTQYF
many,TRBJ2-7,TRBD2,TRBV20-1,TGCAGTGCTAGAGATGGGGCTAGCGGGAGGGCTTCCTACGAGCAGTACTTC,CSARDGASGRASYEQYF
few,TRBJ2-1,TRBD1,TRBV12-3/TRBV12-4,TGTGCCAGCAGCCGAAGCCGGGACAGGGGTAAGAATGAGCAGTTCTTC,CASSRSRDRGKNEQFF
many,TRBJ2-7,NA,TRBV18,TGTGCCAGCTCACCGCGCCAGGAGCACTCGTCCGAGCAGTACTTC,CASSPRQEHSSEQYF
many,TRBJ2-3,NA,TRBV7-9,TGTGCCAGCAGCCCCGGTTCGGGAGATACGCAGTATTTT,CASSPGSGDTQYF
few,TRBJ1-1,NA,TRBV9,TGTGCCAGCAGCAACAATAGGGGGGCCATTAAGAACACTGAAGCTTTCTTT,CASSNNRGAIKNTEAFF
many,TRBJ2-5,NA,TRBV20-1,TGCAGTGCTAGAGATCCCAGGGGACGTAGGGAGACCCAGTACTTC,CSARDPRGRRETQYF
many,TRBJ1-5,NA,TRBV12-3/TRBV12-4,TGTGCCAGCAGCGAAAGGGTGCCTAGTCAGCCCCAGCATTTT,CASSERVPSQPQHF
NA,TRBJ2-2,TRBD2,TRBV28,TGTGCCAGCAGTTCTACCGGACTAGCGGGATCGAACACCGGGGAGCTGTTTTTT,CASSSTGLAGSNTGELFF
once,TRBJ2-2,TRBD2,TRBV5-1,TGCGCCAGCAGGACCGGGACTAGCGGGAGTTCCGGGGAGCTGTTTTTT,CASRTGTSGSSGELFF
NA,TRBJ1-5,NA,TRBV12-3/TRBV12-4,TGTGCCAGCAGTCTACAGGGCCGGAGCAATCAGCCCCAGCATTTT,CASSLQGRSNQPQHF
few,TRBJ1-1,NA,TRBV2,TGTGTTTCGATGTCGAACACTGAAGCTTTCTTT,CVSMSNTEAFF
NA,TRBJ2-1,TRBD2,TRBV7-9,TGTGCCAGCAGCTTAGTCACTAGCGTTTTATACAATGAGCAGTTCTTC,CASSLVTSVLYNEQFF
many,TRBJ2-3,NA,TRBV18,TGTGCCAGCTCACCACCGCAGCCGACAGATACGCAGTATTTT,CASSPPQPTDTQYF
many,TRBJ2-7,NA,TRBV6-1,TGTGCCAGCAGTCGCCGACAGGAGCCCGCCTACGAGCAGTACTTC,CASSRRQEPAYEQYF
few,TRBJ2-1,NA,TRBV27,TGTGCCAGCAGTAGATATGCGGAGGAGCAGTTCTTC,CASSRYAEEQFF
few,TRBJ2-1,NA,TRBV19,TGTGCCAGTAGTACCCGTTGGTTAGGAAACTACAATGAGCAGTTCTTC,CASSTRWLGNYNEQFF
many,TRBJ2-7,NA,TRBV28,TGTGCCAGCAGTTTCCCCCCGGAGCAGTACTTC,CASSFPPEQYF
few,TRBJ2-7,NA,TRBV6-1,TGTGCCAGCAGGTCCCTTAGCGGAAGCTCCTACGAGCAGTACTTC,CASRSLSGSSYEQYF
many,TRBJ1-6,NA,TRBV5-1,TGCGCCAGCAGGCAACAGGCCGATAATTCACCCCTCCACTTT,CASRQQADNSPLHF
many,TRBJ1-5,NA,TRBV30,TGTGCCTGGAGTGTTCAGTTCAATCAGCCCCAGCATTTT,CAWSVQFNQPQHF
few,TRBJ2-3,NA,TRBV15,TGTGCCACCAGCCGGGACCACACAGATACGCAGTATTTT,CATSRDHTDTQYF
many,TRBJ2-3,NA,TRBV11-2,TGTGCCAGCAGCGCTGGGACCACAGATACGCAGTATTTT,CASSAGTTDTQYF
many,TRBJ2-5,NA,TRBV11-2,TGTGCCAGCAGCTTAGGGGTGGGTGAGACCCAGTACTTC,CASSLGVGETQYF
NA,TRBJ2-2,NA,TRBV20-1,TGCAGTGCTAGAGAGGGACTTTTGAACACCGGGGGGCTGTTTTTT,CSAREGLLNTGGLFF